This T cell receptor (beta chain) was found in a study of T cell changes during pregnancy in multiple sclerosis. Assay: immunoSEQ multiplex PCR; the TCRdb copy retains only in-frame clones and omits some. The sample records 120,000 or so clones, over 85% being singletons. The V gene's germline CDR1 is MNHEY and CDR2 SMNVEV (reference sequence). This CDR3 region has 14 residues. Trimming removed 0 bases at V and 7 bases at J, with 12 bases between. This receptor was identified in a female donor with multiple sclerosis, enrolled in a pregnancy study. The material sequenced was peripheral blood, taken before pregnancy. The chain combines TRBV27 with TRBJ1-1; D perhaps matches TRBD1 (6 bases). CDR3 bases: TGTGCCAGCAGTTTATCGTGGGGGCCGAGTGAAGCTTTCTTT. This gives the protein CASSLSWGPSEAFF.